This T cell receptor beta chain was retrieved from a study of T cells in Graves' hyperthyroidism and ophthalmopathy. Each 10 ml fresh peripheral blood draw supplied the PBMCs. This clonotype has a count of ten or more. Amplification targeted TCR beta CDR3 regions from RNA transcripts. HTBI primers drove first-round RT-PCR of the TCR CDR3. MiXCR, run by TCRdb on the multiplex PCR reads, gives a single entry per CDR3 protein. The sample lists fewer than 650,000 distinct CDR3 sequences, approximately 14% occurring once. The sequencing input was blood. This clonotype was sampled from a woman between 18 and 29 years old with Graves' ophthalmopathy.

CDR3 protein: CSATRQGRNEQFF. The DNA of the CDR3 is TGCAGTGCCACTCGACAGGGGAGAAATGAGCAGTTCTTC. The chain employs TRBV20-1 and TRBJ2-1; 8 bases are a match to TRBD1. Germline CDR1 DFQATT, CDR2 SNEGSKA (reference sequence). Unmatched junction bases numbered 8, after V lost 6 bases and J lost 7 bases. The CDR3 runs 13 residues.